Listed below are T cell receptor beta chains from one sample, sequenced in a study of shared clonotypes between healthy human individuals. This table comes from immunoSEQ multiplex PCR, and its TCRdb copy is limited to in-frame clones, with some not included. The data hold more than 550,000 clones, with 72% observed a single time. What was sequenced was memory CD4+ T cells sorted from blood. Source of these receptors: a woman in her twenties or thirties in good health. Both conserved end residues are part of each CDR3. A D gene is named only where the DNA matches it firmly. Part of the rows lack a size; the others show once, few, many or a class for expanded clones.

v_gene	abundance	j_gene	d_gene	CDR3aa	CDR3nt
TRBV7-9	.	TRBJ2-4	.	CASCFSGKNIQYF	TGTGCCAGCTGTTTCTCAGGCAAAAACATTCAGTACTTC
TRBV5-1	few	TRBJ2-2	TRBD1	CASSRTGLGTGELFF	TGCGCCAGCAGCCGGACAGGCCTCGGCACCGGGGAGCTGTTTTTT
TRBV6-6	.	TRBJ2-4	.	CASSFSLAAKNIQYF	TGTGCCAGCAGTTTCTCGCTAGCCGCCAAAAACATTCAGTACTTC
TRBV2	.	TRBJ2-7	TRBD2	CASSREREPGEQYF	TGTGCCAGCAGTCGGGAGCGGGAGCCTGGTGAGCAGTACTTC
TRBV18	.	TRBJ1-2	.	CASSPPVGGYTF	TGTGCCAGCTCACCACCGGTCGGTGGCTACACCTTC
TRBV15	.	TRBJ2-3	TRBD2	CATSSGLAGAGTDTQYF	TGTGCCACCAGCAGCGGACTAGCGGGAGCTGGTACAGATACGCAGTATTTT
TRBV4-1	.	TRBJ2-2	.	CASSQRGGGAGELFF	TGCGCCAGCAGCCAAAGAGGTGGCGGGGCCGGGGAGCTGTTTTTT
TRBV14	.	TRBJ2-7	TRBD1	CASSQVHRGNYEQYF	TGTGCCAGCAGCCAAGTCCACAGGGGGAACTACGAGCAGTACTTC
TRBV2	few	TRBJ2-2	.	CASSASVAGELFF	TGTGCCAGCAGTGCTTCTGTAGCCGGGGAGCTGTTTTTT
TRBV5-1	few	TRBJ1-3	.	CASSLALGNAGNTIYF	TGCGCCAGCAGCTTGGCTTTAGGAAACGCCGGAAACACCATATATTTT
TRBV11-2	.	TRBJ2-5	TRBD1	CASSSGDSRKTQYF	TGTGCCAGCAGCTCCGGGGACAGTAGGAAGACCCAGTACTTC
TRBV28	.	TRBJ2-1	TRBD1	CASNSLGTGSRNEQFF	TGTGCCAGCAATTCCTTAGGGACAGGGAGTCGGAATGAGCAGTTCTTC
TRBV11-2	.	TRBJ1-5	.	CASSPATGQPQHF	TGTGCCAGCAGCCCAGCGACAGGTCAGCCCCAGCATTTT
TRBV4-1	many	TRBJ2-3	.	CASSQAGKADTQYF	TGCGCCAGCAGCCAAGCTGGGAAGGCAGATACGCAGTATTTT
TRBV28	few	TRBJ1-4	.	CASRRQVNEKLFF	TGTGCCAGCCGTCGACAGGTGAATGAAAAACTGTTTTTT
TRBV28	.	TRBJ2-7	.	CAIQGIRWTEQYF	TGTGCCATCCAGGGAATTAGATGGACCGAGCAGTACTTC
TRBV27	.	TRBJ1-2	.	CASSLSPWAGLDDYTF	TGTGCCAGCAGTTTATCCCCTTGGGCAGGGCTGGATGACTACACCTTC
TRBV6-7	.	TRBJ1-2	TRBD1	CASSYKGSGQRYGYTF	TGTGCCAGCAGTTATAAAGGGTCGGGACAGCGCTATGGCTACACCTTC
TRBV5-8	.	TRBJ1-4	.	CASSPSRNEKLFF	TGTGCCAGCAGCCCAAGCAGAAATGAAAAACTGTTTTTT
TRBV2	.	TRBJ2-2	TRBD2	CARGGLRTSDTGELFF	TGTGCCAGGGGCGGGCTTCGGACTAGCGACACCGGGGAGCTGTTTTTT
TRBV4-2	once	TRBJ2-2	.	CASSQEPGANTGELFF	TGTGCCAGCAGCCAAGAACCGGGGGCGAACACCGGGGAGCTGTTTTTT
TRBV5-4	.	TRBJ2-7	.	CASSLGYEQYF	TGTGCCAGCAGCTTGGGCTACGAGCAGTACTTC